The 9 T cell receptor beta chains below were found in one sample sequenced in a study of CD8 T cells in ankylosing spondylitis. General study results and limits: Roughly 8 highly homologous variants formed a TCR beta motif that appeared characteristic of ankylosing spondylitis blood.

For these TCRs, the target antigens are not known. TCRdb redid the calling of the 5' RACE reads with MiXCR, one entry per CDR3 protein. The data contain 750,000 to 850,000 distinct CDR3 sequences, 12% of them singletons. Specimen: blood, either unsorted or a sorted T cell fraction (not recorded which). Every receptor here comes from a male donor with ankylosing spondylitis.

This chain joins TRBV20-1 and TRBJ2-5; D is perhaps TRBD2 (6 bases). V lost 7 bases, J lost 5 bases, and 17 bases lay in between. The CDR3 covers 13 residues. The germline V gene encodes CDR1 DFQATT and CDR2 SNEGSKA (reference sequence). The CDR3 DNA reads as TGCAGTGATGTGGGACTCGCACAGGAGACCCAGTACTTC. This codes for CSDVGLAQETQYF.

This rearrangement joins TRBV11-2 to TRBJ1-1, with 11 bases matching TRBD1. CDR1 SGHAT and CDR2 FQNNGV come from the germline V gene. V shed 5 bases, J shed 4 bases, and the junction held 6 bases outside the gene matches. CDR3 length: 15 residues. The CDR3 loop is CASSRTGGRSTEAFF. Written as DNA, the CDR3 is TGTGCCAGCAGCCGGACAGGGGGCAGAAGCACTGAAGCTTTCTTT. The full variable domain, in which reference TRBV11-2 and TRBJ1-1 provide the parts outside the CDR3, is EAGVAQSPRYKIIEKRQSVAFWCNPISGHATLYWYQQILGQGPKLLIQFQNNGVVDDSQLPKDRFSAERLKGVDSTLKIQPAKLEDSAVYLCASSRTGGRSTEAFFGQGTRLTVV.

This chain connects TRBV12-3 or TRBV12-4 to TRBJ2-7; a weak D match, TRBD2 (8 bases). The CDR3 length is 16 residues. The V gene lost 4 bases and the J gene lost 3 bases, with 19 bases spanning the gap. The CDR3 region has the DNA TGTGCCAGCAGTTCACGCGGGGGGCAGGGGGACTACGAGCAGTACTTC. Translated, it gives CASSSRGGQGDYEQYF.

This sequence joins TRBV20-1 and TRBJ1-1; D unclear. From germline, CDR1 is DFQATT and CDR2 SNEGSKA (reference sequence). This CDR3 spans 12 amino acids. The V end was cut by 7 bases, the J end by 0 bases, with 9 bases between. The CDR3 loop is CSVVVLNTEAFF. In nucleotides, the CDR3 is TGCAGTGTGGTGGTTTTGAACACTGAAGCTTTCTTT.

This clonotype came up many times. The chain uses TRBV7-2 and TRBJ1-1; possibly TRBD1 for D (6 bases). Trimming shortened V by 3 bases and J by 4 bases, and 15 bases separated the two germline ends. Germline V lookup: CDR1 SGHTA, CDR2 FQGNSA. CDR3 length: 15 amino acids. The CDR3 sequence is CASSFNRDQGTEAFF. In DNA, the CDR3 is TGTGCCAGCAGCTTTAACAGGGATCAGGGCACTGAAGCTTTCTTT.

The chain uses TRBV13 and TRBJ2-3, with TRBD1 identical over 9 bases. The V gene's germline CDR1 is PRHDT and CDR2 FYEKMQ (reference sequence). The CDR3 sequence is 17 residues long. The V and J ends lost 5 bases and 2 bases, in that order; junction bases with no gene match: 11. CDR3 protein: CASSQSRQGDSTDTQYF. Written as DNA, the CDR3 is TGTGCCAGCAGCCAATCACGACAGGGGGATTCCACAGATACGCAGTATTTT. Drawing the rest from reference TRBV13 and TRBJ2-3, the complete variable domain is AAGVIQSPRHLIKEKRETATLKCYPIPRHDTVYWYQQGPGQDPQFLISFYEKMQSDKGSIPDRFSAQQFSDYHSELNMSSLELGDSALYFCASSQSRQGDSTDTQYFGPGTRLTVL.

This clonotype was observed a few times. For the CDR3, the DNA is TGTGCCTGGAGCAAACAGGGAATAGACCTCGGCTACACCTTC. Translating gives CAWSKQGIDLGYTF. This chain links TRBV30 with TRBJ1-2, with D maybe TRBD1 (6 bases). Per germline, CDR1 GTSNPN and CDR2 SVGIG (reference sequence). The CDR3 loop spans 14 amino acids. V was cut by 3 bases and J by 8 bases, with 19 bases left in between.

The gene calls are TRBV4-2 and TRBJ1-2; possible D gene TRBD1, 6 bases. The germline CDR1 and CDR2 sequences are LGHNA and YNFKEQ. The V gene lost 5 bases and the J gene lost 8 bases, with 15 bases spanning the gap. This CDR3 comprises 13 residues. The CDR3 sequence: CASSEQGIVGYTF. The DNA of the CDR3 is TGTGCCAGCAGCGAACAGGGTATCGTCGGCTACACCTTC.

The sample holds a few counts of this clonotype. The rearrangement uses TRBV4-1 and TRBJ2-3; 8 bases line up with TRBD2. Trimming at V came to 1 base and at J to 4 bases, leaving 7 bases not matched to a gene. CDR3 length: 16 amino acids. Germline V CDR1 and CDR2: MGHRA, YSYEKL. CDR3 amino acids: CASSQGGGRFADTQYF. The CDR3 DNA follows: TGCGCCAGCAGCCAAGGTGGCGGGAGGTTCGCAGATACGCAGTATTTT.